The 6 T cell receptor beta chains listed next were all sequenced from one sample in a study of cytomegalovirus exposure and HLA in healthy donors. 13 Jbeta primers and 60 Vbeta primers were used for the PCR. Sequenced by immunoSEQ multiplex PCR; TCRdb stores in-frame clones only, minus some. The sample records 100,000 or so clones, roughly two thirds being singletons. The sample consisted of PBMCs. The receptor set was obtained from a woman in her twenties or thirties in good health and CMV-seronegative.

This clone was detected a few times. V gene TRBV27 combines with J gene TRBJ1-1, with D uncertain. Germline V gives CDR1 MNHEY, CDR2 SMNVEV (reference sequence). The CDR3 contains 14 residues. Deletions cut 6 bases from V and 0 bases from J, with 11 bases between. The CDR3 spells CASSLRVMNTEAFF. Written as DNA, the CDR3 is TGTGCCAGCAGCCTGAGGGTGATGAACACTGAAGCTTTCTTT.

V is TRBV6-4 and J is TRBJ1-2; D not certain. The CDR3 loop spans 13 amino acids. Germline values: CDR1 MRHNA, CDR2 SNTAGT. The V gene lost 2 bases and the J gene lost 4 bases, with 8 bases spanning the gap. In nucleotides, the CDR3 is TGTGCCAGCAGTGACGGCCCGATCTATGGCTACACCTTC. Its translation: CASSDGPIYGYTF.

CDR3 amino acids: CASSLQGLPYEQYF. The DNA of the CDR3 is TGTGCCAGCAGCTTACAGGGGCTTCCCTACGAGCAGTACTTC. The V and J genes are TRBV7-9 and TRBJ2-7; D might be TRBD1 (6 bases). V gave up 2 bases and J gave up 2 bases, with 10 bases separating them. Per the germline V gene, CDR1 is SEHNR and CDR2 is FQNEAQ (reference sequence). The CDR3 sequence is 14 residues long.

Here the CDR3 DNA reads TGTGCCAGCAGTTTAGCCGGGACGGACTACGAGCAGTACTTC. Encoded protein: CASSLAGTDYEQYF. The V and J genes are TRBV28 and TRBJ2-5; perhaps D is TRBD1 or TRBD2 (5 bases each). The DNA matches TRBJ2-7 better at its end, which makes the J call doubtful. This CDR3 has 14 residues. The germline CDR1 and CDR2 sequences are MDHEN and SYDVKM.

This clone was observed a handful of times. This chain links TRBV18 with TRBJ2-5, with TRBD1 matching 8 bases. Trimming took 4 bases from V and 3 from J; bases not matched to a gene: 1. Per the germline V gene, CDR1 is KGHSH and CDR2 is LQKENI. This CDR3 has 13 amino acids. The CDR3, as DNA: TGTGCCAGCTCACGGGGACAGGAAGAGACCCAGTACTTC. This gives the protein CASSRGQEETQYF.

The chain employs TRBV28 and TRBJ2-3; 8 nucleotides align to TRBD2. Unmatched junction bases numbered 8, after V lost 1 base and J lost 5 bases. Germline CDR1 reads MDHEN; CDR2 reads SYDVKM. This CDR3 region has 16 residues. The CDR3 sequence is CASSLSGGGQEDTQYF. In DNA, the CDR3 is TGTGCCAGCAGTTTATCGGGGGGGGGCCAGGAAGATACGCAGTATTTT. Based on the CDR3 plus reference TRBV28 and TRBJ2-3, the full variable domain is DVKVTQSSRYLVKRTGEKVFLECVQDMDHENMFWYRQDPGLGLRLIYFSYDVKMKEKGDIPEGYSVSREKKERFSLILESASTNQTSMYLCASSLSGGGQEDTQYFGPGTRLTVL.